This TCR beta chain was documented in a study of early T cells in non-severe SARS-CoV-2 infection. In the study overall: Chains from this unsorted whole-blood bulk RNA could not be paired.

This clonotype was counted ten times or more. Antigen specificity is unknown. Attachment of unique molecular identifiers was made to individual cDNA molecules. TCRdb independently ran MiXCR on the 5' RACE reads; one entry per CDR3 protein. The top ten clones hold 3.5% to 4% of a sample with roughly 51,000 distinct CDR3 sequences, roughly 6.2% of them seen once. J lost 4 bases, V lost 0 bases, and 11 bases had no gene match. Looked up from germline, CDR1 is ENHRY and CDR2 is SYGVKD. The CDR3 is 18 residues long. General study results and limits: Matching against VDJdb likely underestimated virus-specific expansions, favoring anti-spike CD8.

The chain couples TRBV10-3 to TRBJ2-1, with TRBD2 matching 8 bases. Source material: whole blood. The origin of this receptor is an adult who was a healthcare worker with PCR-confirmed SARS-CoV-2 infection or an uninfected control (not recorded which). CDR3 sequence: CAISESGIAGSAYNEQFF. The CDR3 region has the DNA TGTGCCATCAGTGAGTCTGGAATAGCGGGGTCAGCGTACAATGAGCAGTTCTTC.